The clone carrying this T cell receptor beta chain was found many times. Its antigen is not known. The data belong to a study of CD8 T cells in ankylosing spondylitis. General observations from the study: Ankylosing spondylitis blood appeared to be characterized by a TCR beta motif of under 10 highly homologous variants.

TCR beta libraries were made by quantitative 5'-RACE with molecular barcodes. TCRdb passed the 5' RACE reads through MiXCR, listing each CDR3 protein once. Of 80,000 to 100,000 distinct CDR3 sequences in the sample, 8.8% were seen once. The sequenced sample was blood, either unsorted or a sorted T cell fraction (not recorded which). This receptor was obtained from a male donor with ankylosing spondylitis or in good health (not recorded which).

This CDR3 reads CASSLPRQETQYF. CDR3 nucleotides: TGCGCCAGCAGCTTGCCTCGCCAAGAGACCCAGTACTTC. V usage is TRBV5-1 and J usage is TRBJ2-5, with D hard to call. The CDR3 length is 13 residues. CDR1 is SGHRS and CDR2 is YFSETQ in the germline V gene. V lost 1 base, J lost 1 base, and 5 bases lay in between.